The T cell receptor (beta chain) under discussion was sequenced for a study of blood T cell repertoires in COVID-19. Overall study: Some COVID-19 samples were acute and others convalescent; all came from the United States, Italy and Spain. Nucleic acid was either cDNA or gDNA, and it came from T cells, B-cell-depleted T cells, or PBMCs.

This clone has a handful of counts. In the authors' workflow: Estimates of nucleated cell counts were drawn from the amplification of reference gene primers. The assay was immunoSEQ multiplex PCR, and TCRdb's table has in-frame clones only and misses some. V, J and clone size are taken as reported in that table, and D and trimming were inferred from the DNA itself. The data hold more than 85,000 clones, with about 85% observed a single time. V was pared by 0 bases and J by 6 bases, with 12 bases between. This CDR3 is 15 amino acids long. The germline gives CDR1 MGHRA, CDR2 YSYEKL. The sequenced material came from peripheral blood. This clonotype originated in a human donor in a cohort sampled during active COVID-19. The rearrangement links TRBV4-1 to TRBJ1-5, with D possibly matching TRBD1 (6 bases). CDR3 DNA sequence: TGCGCCAGCAGCCAAGACCAACGGACAGTTCAGCCCCAGCATTTT. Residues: CASSQDQRTVQPQHF.